This TCR beta chain came from a study of naive and memory T cell subsets. The study's findings and limits: There was no ground truth to check naive and memory subset results. Possibly reflecting memory cells re-expressing CD45RA, a few larger clonotypes occurred in naive repertoires, especially CD8.

From the second PCR step, alpha and beta chains were amplified apart. This CDR3 is built from 15 residues. Germline V lookup: CDR1 MDHEN, CDR2 SYDVKM. V trimming: 7 bases; J trimming: 4 bases; junction bases outside the gene matches: 8. The beta constant-region primer was an equimolar mix of two oligonucleotides covering TRBC1 and TRBC2. The ligated cDNA underwent four PCR rounds using SP2 and nested alpha and beta constant-region primers. MiXCR, applied by TCRdb to the UMI-ligation and nested PCR reads, yields one record per CDR3 protein. Of under 150,000 distinct CDR3 sequences in the sample, 15% to 20% were seen once. This clonotype has just a few counts. Its antigen is unknown.

The clonotype comes from a human donor in good health. The rearrangement links TRBV28 to TRBJ2-7; 12 positions match TRBD1. The sequenced sample consisted of naive CD8+ T cells from blood. CDR3 in amino acids: CASMSGTGGLYEQYF. DNA for the CDR3: TGTGCCAGCATGTCGGGGACAGGGGGCTTATACGAGCAGTACTTC.